One sample yielded the 23 T cell receptor beta chains listed below, sequenced in a study of T and B cells in COVID-19 patients. BIOMED2 TRB-A/B primer pools were used in multiplex TRB PCR. A single record per CDR3 protein comes from TCRdb applying MiXCR to the multiplex PCR reads. The data contain around 10,000 distinct CDR3 sequences, 30% to 45% of them seen just once; the ten biggest clones take up roughly 53%. Blood genomic DNA input for TRB amplification was roughly 220-500 ng. The sequenced material came from blood. The receptors shown here come from a human donor with active COVID-19.

The chain is built from TRBV30 and TRBJ2-5; D may be TRBD2 (5 bases). Trimming left V 0 bases short and J 5 bases short, with 10 bases between. This CDR3 is 13 amino acids long. Germline assignment: CDR1 GTSNPN and CDR2 SVGIG (reference sequence). The chain's CDR3 is CAWSVRGPETQYF. The CDR3 bases are TGTGCCTGGAGTGTACGAGGGCCGGAGACCCAGTACTTC.

This clonotype was detected only a few times. V gene TRBV5-4 combines with J gene TRBJ2-7; 9 nucleotides agree with TRBD2. The germline CDR1 and CDR2 sequences are SGHNT and YYREEE (reference sequence). Trimming at V came to 4 bases and at J to 3 bases, leaving 5 bases not matched to a gene. The CDR3 has 14 amino acids. The CDR3 nucleotides are TGTGCCAGCAGCGGAGCGGGAGGCCTCTACGAGCAGTACTTC. This codes for CASSGAGGLYEQYF. Variable domain in full (rest from reference TRBV5-4 and TRBJ2-7): ETGVTQSPTHLIKTRGQQVTLRCSSQSGHNTVSWYQQALGQGPQFIFQYYREEENGRGNFPPRFSGLQFPNYSSELNVNALELDDSALYLCASSGAGGLYEQYFGPGTRLTVT.

A few counts support this clonotype. V usage is TRBV5-1 and J usage is TRBJ2-3; no reliable D call. This CDR3 spans 14 amino acids. CDR1 and CDR2 (germline): SGHRS, YFSETQ. The V and J ends lost 2 bases and 4 bases respectively, with 11 bases between them. DNA of the CDR3: TGCGCCAGCAGCTTAGGTCAAGGCGCAGATACGCAGTATTTT. Amino acid sequence: CASSLGQGADTQYF. Using reference TRBV5-1 and TRBJ2-3 for the parts outside the CDR3, the full variable domain is KAGVTQTPRYLIKTRGQQVTLSCSPISGHRSVSWYQQTPGQGLQFLFEYFSETQRNKGNFPGRFSGRQFSNSRSEMNVSTLELGDSALYLCASSLGQGADTQYFGPGTRLTVL.

The chain couples TRBV20-1 to TRBJ2-1; TRBD2 aligns across 7 bases. The CDR3 is 14 residues long. The V segment lost 6 bases and the J segment 2 bases; nucleotides outside the gene matches: 7. CDR1 is DFQATT and CDR2 is SNEGSKA in the germline V gene (reference sequence). In DNA form, the CDR3 reads TGCAGTGCGGCGAGCGGGGACGCCTACAATGAGCAGTTCTTC. This codes for CSAASGDAYNEQFF.

This clonotype was detected once. The chain couples TRBV20-1 to TRBJ2-1; 7 bases map to TRBD2. In germline, CDR1 is DFQATT, CDR2 SNEGSKA (reference sequence). This CDR3 is 14 amino acids long. V trimming: 6 bases; J trimming: 0 bases; junction bases outside the gene matches: 5. DNA of the CDR3: TGCAGTGCGGCGAGCGGGGACTCCTACAATGAGCAGTTCTTC. It codes for CSAASGDSYNEQFF.

The chain has TRBV30 and TRBJ1-1; TRBD1 matches 9 bases. The CDR3 runs to 13 residues. The germline V gene has CDR1 GTSNPN and CDR2 SVGIG (reference sequence). Trimming took 6 bases from V and 4 from J; bases not matched to a gene: 6. CDR3 region: CACTGGPGTEAFF. The CDR3 DNA reads as TGTGCCTGCACAGGGGGCCCGGGCACTGAAGCTTTCTTT.

The J gene is TRBJ2-7, the V gene TRBV24-1; 10 bases are shared with TRBD1. The CDR3 sequence is 16 residues long. Germline assignment: CDR1 KGHDR and CDR2 SFDVKD. Unmatched junction bases numbered 13, after V lost 5 bases and J lost 7 bases. In DNA, the CDR3 is TGTGCCACCAGTGTCCTTGGACAGGGGGGTTTAGAAGAGCAGTACTTC. Residues: CATSVLGQGGLEEQYF.

V is TRBV5-6 and J is TRBJ1-5, with TRBD1 matching 10 bases. Per the germline V gene, CDR1 is SGHDT and CDR2 is YYEEEE. V trimming: 1 base; J trimming: 0 bases; junction bases outside the gene matches: 7. This CDR3 contains 18 residues. The CDR3 spells CASSLRFGTGASNQPQHF. Written as DNA, the CDR3 is TGTGCCAGCAGCTTGCGATTCGGGACAGGGGCTAGCAATCAGCCCCAGCATTTT.

This clonotype was picked up a small number of times. This chain uses TRBV5-6 with TRBJ2-5; 8 nucleotides agree with TRBD1. Losses at the gene ends were 2 bases for V and 4 bases for J; bases not matched to a gene: 13. The CDR3 has 17 amino acids. Germline V gene sequence: CDR1 SGHDT, CDR2 YYEEEE. CDR3 nucleotide sequence: TGTGCCAGCAGCTTTCTAGAGCCGGGGACAGGCCCAGAGACCCAGTACTTC. Encoded protein: CASSFLEPGTGPETQYF.

The chain has TRBV27 and TRBJ2-5; tentative D call: TRBD1 (8 bases). Looked up from germline, CDR1 is MNHEY and CDR2 is SMNVEV (reference sequence). The CDR3 has 14 residues. The V and J ends lost 6 bases and 4 bases respectively, with 15 bases between them. CDR3 sequence reads: CASRQNRGGETQYF. The CDR3 region has the DNA TGTGCCAGCAGACAAAACAGGGGGGGAGAGACCCAGTACTTC.

There are a few counts of this clonotype. This chain joins TRBV19 and TRBJ2-2; D is undetermined. V gave up 7 bases and J gave up 6 bases, with 15 bases separating them. The CDR3 spans 14 residues. Looked up from germline, CDR1 is LNHDA and CDR2 is SQIVND (reference sequence). The DNA for the CDR3 is TGTGCCAGTAAACCCCCTTCGAAGTCCGGGGAGCTGTTTTTT. This gives the protein CASKPPSKSGELFF.

This chain uses TRBV6-2 or TRBV6-3 with TRBJ2-3, with D tentatively TRBD2 (6 bases). The germline CDR1 and CDR2 sequences are MNHEY and SVGEGT. This CDR3 comprises 11 residues. Trimming removed 6 bases at V and 5 bases at J, with 6 bases between. The CDR3 protein is CASRAGDTQYF. DNA for the CDR3: TGTGCCAGCAGAGCGGGAGATACGCAGTATTTT.

This clonotype was detected a few times. The V and J genes are TRBV30 and TRBJ2-3; 8 bases are a match to TRBD1. There are 15 residues in the CDR3. J was trimmed by 1 base and V by 2 bases; bases with no gene match: 5. The germline gives CDR1 GTSNPN, CDR2 SVGIG (reference sequence). CDR3 bases: TGTGCCTGGAGTCCAGGGGGCGCCGGCACAGATACGCAGTATTTT. Translation: CAWSPGGAGTDTQYF. The entire variable domain, with the rest obtained from reference TRBV30 and TRBJ2-3, is as follows: SQTIHQWPATLVQPVGSPLSLECTVEGTSNPNLYWYRQAAGRGLQLLFYSVGIGQISSEVPQNLSASRPQDRQFILSSKKLLLSDSGFYLCAWSPGGAGTDTQYFGPGTRLTVL.

The chain joins TRBV27 to TRBJ1-2; 7 positions match TRBD1. This CDR3 region has 14 residues. Germline V lookup: CDR1 MNHEY, CDR2 SMNVEV (reference sequence). The V gene end was trimmed by 6 bases and the J gene end by 4 bases; junction bases not matched to a gene: 8. CDR3 nucleotide sequence: TGTGCCAGCAGACCCACAGGGGCCGGCTATGGCTACACCTTC. Translated: CASRPTGAGYGYTF.

The sample holds one count of this clonotype. The chain is built from TRBV4-2 and TRBJ1-1; no firm D call. This CDR3 has 14 residues. From germline, CDR1 is LGHNA and CDR2 YNFKEQ. V was trimmed by 2 bases and J by 1 base, leaving 8 bases between them. CDR3 DNA: TGTGCCAGCAGCCAACCTACGGCGAACACTGAAGCTTTCTTT. As protein: CASSQPTANTEAFF.

CDR3 bases: TGTGCCAGCAGGCCGGACAGAGGTCTGCATTCACCCCTCCACTTT. Translating gives CASRPDRGLHSPLHF. V is TRBV12-3 or TRBV12-4 and J is TRBJ1-6; tentative D call: TRBD1 (6 bases). Trimming shortened V by 6 bases and J by 8 bases, and 17 bases separated the two germline ends. The CDR3 runs to 15 residues.

The chain employs TRBV27 and TRBJ2-2, with TRBD1 matching 8 bases. After removal of 1 base from V and 4 bases from J, the junction contained 2 bases not matched to a gene. This CDR3 is built from 15 residues. Looked up from germline, CDR1 is MNHEY and CDR2 is SMNVEV (reference sequence). CDR3 sequence reads: CASSLWQGATGELFF. CDR3 coding DNA: TGTGCCAGCAGTTTATGGCAGGGGGCCACCGGGGAGCTGTTTTTT.

CDR3 in amino acids: CASSIQGSQPQHF. The CDR3 coding sequence is TGTGCCAGTAGTATACAGGGGAGTCAGCCCCAGCATTTT. This chain uses TRBV19 with TRBJ1-5; D perhaps matches TRBD1 (6 bases). Per germline, CDR1 LNHDA and CDR2 SQIVND (reference sequence). V lost 2 bases, J lost 6 bases, and 8 bases lay in between. This CDR3 is built from 13 residues.

The chain carries TRBV18 and TRBJ2-3, with D possibly being TRBD2 (5 bases). V was pared by 2 bases and J by 2 bases, with 14 bases between. This CDR3 comprises 16 residues. Per germline, CDR1 KGHSH and CDR2 LQKENI. The CDR3 is CASSPLSGGDTDTQYF. The DNA for the CDR3 is TGTGCCAGCTCACCATTATCAGGAGGAGACACAGATACGCAGTATTTT.

This sequence joins TRBV19 and TRBJ1-2; 9 nucleotides match TRBD1. Looked up from germline, CDR1 is LNHDA and CDR2 is SQIVND (reference sequence). Germline trimming cut 8 bases from V and 4 bases from J; bases unmatched to any gene: 8. This CDR3 contains 14 residues. CDR3 amino acids: CASRDREIFYGYTF. DNA for the CDR3: TGTGCCAGTCGGGACAGGGAAATATTCTATGGCTACACCTTC.

In its sample, this clonotype is large (0.1 to 1%). V is TRBV19 and J is TRBJ2-1; TRBD2 might be the D (5 bases). V dropped 3 bases and J dropped 10 bases, with 13 bases sitting between them. The CDR3 length is 13 residues. Germline CDR1 and CDR2: LNHDA and SQIVND (reference sequence). The CDR3 nucleotides are TGTGCCAGTAGTATTTCGCTTGGGAGCGAGCAGTTCTTC. Its protein product is CASSISLGSEQFF.

Within the sample, this clonotype is medium-sized. This sequence joins TRBV19 and TRBJ2-1; 9 bases map to TRBD2. Looked up from germline, CDR1 is LNHDA and CDR2 is SQIVND (reference sequence). The length of the CDR3 is 16 residues. Trimming cost V 7 bases and J 8 bases; bases outside gene matches: 15. The CDR3 DNA reads TGTGCCAGTAACGATCCAAGGGGACTAGCAGCCGATGAGCAGTTCTTC. Translating it yields CASNDPRGLAADEQFF.

This clonotype is labeled medium-sized (0.01 to 0.1%). The genes are TRBV30 and TRBJ2-7; tentatively, D is TRBD2 (5 bases). Germline V gene sequence: CDR1 GTSNPN, CDR2 SVGIG (reference sequence). Trimming removed 1 base from V and 0 bases from J, with 10 bases in between. This CDR3 contains 14 residues. CDR3 protein: CAWSAFAGSYEQYF. DNA for the CDR3: TGTGCCTGGAGTGCCTTCGCGGGCTCCTACGAGCAGTACTTC.